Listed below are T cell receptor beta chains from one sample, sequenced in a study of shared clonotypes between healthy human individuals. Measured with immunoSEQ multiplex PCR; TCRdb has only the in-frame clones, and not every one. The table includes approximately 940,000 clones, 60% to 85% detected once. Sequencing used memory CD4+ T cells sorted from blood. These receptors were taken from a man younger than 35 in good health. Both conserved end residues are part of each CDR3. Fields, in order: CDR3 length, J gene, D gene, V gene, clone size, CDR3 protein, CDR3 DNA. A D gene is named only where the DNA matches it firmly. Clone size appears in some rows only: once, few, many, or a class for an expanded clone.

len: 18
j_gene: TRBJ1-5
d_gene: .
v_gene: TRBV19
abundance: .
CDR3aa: CASSRGRQGDGSNQPQHF
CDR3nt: TGTGCCAGTAGTAGGGGAAGGCAGGGAGATGGGAGCAATCAGCCCCAGCATTTT

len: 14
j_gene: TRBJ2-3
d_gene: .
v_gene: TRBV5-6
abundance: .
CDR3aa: CASSSGLPSDTQYF
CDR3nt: TGTGCCAGCAGCTCGGGCTTACCCTCCGATACGCAGTATTTT

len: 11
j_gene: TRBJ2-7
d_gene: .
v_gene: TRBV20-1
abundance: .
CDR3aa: CSVQESYEQYF
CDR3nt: TGCAGTGTTCAGGAGTCCTACGAGCAGTACTTC

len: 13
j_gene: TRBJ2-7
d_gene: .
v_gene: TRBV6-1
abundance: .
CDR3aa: CASRPQGTNEQYF
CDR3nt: TGTGCCAGCAGGCCCCAGGGAACTAACGAGCAGTACTTC

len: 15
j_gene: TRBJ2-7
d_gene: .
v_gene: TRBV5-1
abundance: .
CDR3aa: CASSYNDRYDHEQYF
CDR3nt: TGCGCCAGCAGCTACAACGACAGGTATGACCACGAGCAGTACTTC

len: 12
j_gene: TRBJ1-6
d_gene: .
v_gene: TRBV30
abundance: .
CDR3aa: CAWSPQGPPLHF
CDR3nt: TGTGCCTGGAGTCCTCAGGGGCCACCCCTCCACTTT

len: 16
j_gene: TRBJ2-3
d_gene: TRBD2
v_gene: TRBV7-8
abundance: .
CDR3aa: CASSLGTSVSTDTQYF
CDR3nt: TGTGCCAGCAGCCTTGGGACTAGCGTCAGCACAGATACGCAGTATTTT

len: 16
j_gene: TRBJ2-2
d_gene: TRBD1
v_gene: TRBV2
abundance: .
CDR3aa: CASSLGTGGNTGELFF
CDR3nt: TGTGCCAGCAGTTTAGGGACAGGGGGAAACACCGGGGAGCTGTTTTTT

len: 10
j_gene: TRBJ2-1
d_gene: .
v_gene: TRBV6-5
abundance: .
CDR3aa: CASSWTGQFF
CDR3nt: TGTGCCAGCAGCTGGACGGGGCAGTTCTTC

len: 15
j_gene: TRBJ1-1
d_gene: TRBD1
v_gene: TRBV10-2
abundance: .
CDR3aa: CASSVPGQGIAEAFF
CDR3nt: TGCGCCAGCAGCGTTCCGGGACAGGGGATAGCTGAAGCTTTCTTT

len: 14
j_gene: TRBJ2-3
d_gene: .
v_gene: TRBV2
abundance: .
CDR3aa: CASRQSSGTDTQYF
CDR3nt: TGTGCCAGCAGGCAGTCCTCAGGTACAGATACGCAGTATTTT

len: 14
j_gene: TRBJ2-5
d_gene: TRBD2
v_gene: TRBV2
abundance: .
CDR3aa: CASSAGLARETQYF
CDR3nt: TGTGCCAGCAGTGCGGGACTAGCCCGGGAGACCCAGTACTTC

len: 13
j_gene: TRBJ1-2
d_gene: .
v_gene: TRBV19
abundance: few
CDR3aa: CASSTGQTYGYTF
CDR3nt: TGTGCCAGTAGTACCGGACAGACCTATGGCTACACCTTC

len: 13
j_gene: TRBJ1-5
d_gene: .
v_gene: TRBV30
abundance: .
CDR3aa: CAWSVQAAQPQHF
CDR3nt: TGTGCCTGGAGTGTCCAGGCGGCGCAGCCCCAGCATTTT

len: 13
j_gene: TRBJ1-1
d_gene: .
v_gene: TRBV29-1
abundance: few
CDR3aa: CSVEESGGTEAFF
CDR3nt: TGCAGCGTTGAAGAAAGCGGGGGCACTGAAGCTTTCTTT

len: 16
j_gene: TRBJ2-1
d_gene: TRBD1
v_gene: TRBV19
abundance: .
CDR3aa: CASSSWTGRIYNEQFF
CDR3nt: TGTGCCAGTAGTTCATGGACAGGGCGAATCTACAATGAGCAGTTCTTC

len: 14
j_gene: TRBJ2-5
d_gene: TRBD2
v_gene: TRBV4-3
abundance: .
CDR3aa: CASSPGLAVETQYF
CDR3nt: TGCGCCAGTTCCCCGGGACTAGCGGTGGAGACCCAGTACTTC

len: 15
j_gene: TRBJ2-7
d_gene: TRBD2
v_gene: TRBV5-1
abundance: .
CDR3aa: CASSPQGGSSYEQYF
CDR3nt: TGCGCCAGCTCCCCCCAAGGCGGGAGCTCCTACGAGCAGTACTTC

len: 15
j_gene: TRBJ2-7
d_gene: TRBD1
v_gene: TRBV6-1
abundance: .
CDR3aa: CASKDRGVISYEQYF
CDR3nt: TGTGCCAGCAAGGACAGGGGAGTTATATCCTACGAGCAGTACTTC

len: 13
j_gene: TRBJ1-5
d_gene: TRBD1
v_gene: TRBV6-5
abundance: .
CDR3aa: CASRGTGGSPQHF
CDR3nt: TGTGCCAGCAGAGGGACAGGGGGATCCCCCCAGCATTTT